The clone carrying this T cell receptor (beta chain) has ten or more counts. The data were taken from a study of early T cells in non-severe SARS-CoV-2 infection. TCRdb processed the 5' RACE reads anew with MiXCR; each CDR3 protein has one entry. The sample yields under 35,000 distinct CDR3 sequences, roughly a tenth seen once. The germline V gene has CDR1 SGHTA and CDR2 FQGTGA. The CDR3 covers 17 residues. V lost 3 bases to trimming and J lost 2 bases; unmatched junction nucleotides: 6. The chain couples TRBV7-3 to TRBJ1-3, with 11 nucleotides matching TRBD1. The source of this sequence is an adult who was a healthcare worker with PCR-confirmed SARS-CoV-2 infection or an uninfected control (not recorded which). Sequencing was performed on whole blood. The CDR3 nucleotides are TGTGCCAGCAGCTTTATTCCGGGACAGGGGGCTGGAAACACCATATATTTT. Translated: CASSFIPGQGAGNTIYF.